This note documents a single TCR beta chain sequence. The same CDR3 arises from other DNA sequences in this sample as well. Sequencing relied on a cDNA template that was reverse transcribed from extracted RNA. Assay: immunoSEQ multiplex PCR; the TCRdb copy retains only in-frame clones and omits some. The data contain over 250,000 clones, 60% of them singletons. The data stem from a study of CD8+ T cells in alopecia areata. Germline V gene sequence: CDR1 DFQATT, CDR2 SNEGSKA (reference sequence). The ends were cut back, 3 bases at V and 4 bases at J, with 6 bases in the middle. This CDR3 comprises 11 residues. Treatment described: oral pan-JAK inhibitor, 5-10 mg twice daily.

The chain carries TRBV20-1 and TRBJ2-5; D is tentatively TRBD1 or TRBD2 (5 bases each). The receptor was derived from a human donor with alopecia areata. The sequences come from CD4+ T cells sorted from blood, collected at roughly week 52, from a patient treated with tofacitinib. The CDR3 sequence is CSARGRETQYF. CDR3 nucleotides: TGCAGTGCTAGGGGACGAGAGACCCAGTACTTC.